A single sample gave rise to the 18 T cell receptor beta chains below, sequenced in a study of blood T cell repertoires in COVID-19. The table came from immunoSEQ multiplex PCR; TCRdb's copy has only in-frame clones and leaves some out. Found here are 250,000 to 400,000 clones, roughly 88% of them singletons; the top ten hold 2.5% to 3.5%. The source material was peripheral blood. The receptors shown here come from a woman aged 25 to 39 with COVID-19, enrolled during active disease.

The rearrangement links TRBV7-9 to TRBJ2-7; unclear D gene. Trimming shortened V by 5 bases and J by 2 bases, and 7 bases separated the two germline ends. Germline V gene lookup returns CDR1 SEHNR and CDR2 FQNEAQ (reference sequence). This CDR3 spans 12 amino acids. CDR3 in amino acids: CASSRDTYEQYF. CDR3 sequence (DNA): TGTGCCAGCAGCCGCGACACCTACGAGCAGTACTTC.

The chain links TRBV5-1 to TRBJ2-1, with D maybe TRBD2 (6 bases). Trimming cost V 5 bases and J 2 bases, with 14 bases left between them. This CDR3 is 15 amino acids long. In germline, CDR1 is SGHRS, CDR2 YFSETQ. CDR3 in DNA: TGCGCCAGCAGAACCGGGACTTCAACCTACAATGAGCAGTTCTTC. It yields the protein CASRTGTSTYNEQFF.

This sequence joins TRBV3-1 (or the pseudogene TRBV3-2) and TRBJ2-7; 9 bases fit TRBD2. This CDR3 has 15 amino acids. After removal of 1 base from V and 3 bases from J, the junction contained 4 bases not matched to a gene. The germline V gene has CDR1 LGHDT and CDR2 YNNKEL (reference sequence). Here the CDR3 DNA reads TGTGCCAGCAGCCAAGGGACTAGCGCGGTCTACGAGCAGTACTTC. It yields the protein CASSQGTSAVYEQYF.

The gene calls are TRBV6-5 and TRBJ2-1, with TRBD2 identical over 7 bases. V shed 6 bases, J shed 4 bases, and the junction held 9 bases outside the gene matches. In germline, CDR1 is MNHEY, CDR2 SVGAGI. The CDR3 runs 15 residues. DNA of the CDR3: TGTGCCAGCAGAACAGCGGGACTGCCTTACAATGAGCAGTTCTTC. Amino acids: CASRTAGLPYNEQFF.

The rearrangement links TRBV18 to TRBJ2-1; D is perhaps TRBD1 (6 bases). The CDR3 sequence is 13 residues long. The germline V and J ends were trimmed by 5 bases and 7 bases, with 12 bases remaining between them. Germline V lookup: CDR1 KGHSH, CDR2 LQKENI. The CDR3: CASSAGVGNEQFF. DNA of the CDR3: TGTGCCAGCTCAGCAGGGGTCGGGAATGAGCAGTTCTTC.

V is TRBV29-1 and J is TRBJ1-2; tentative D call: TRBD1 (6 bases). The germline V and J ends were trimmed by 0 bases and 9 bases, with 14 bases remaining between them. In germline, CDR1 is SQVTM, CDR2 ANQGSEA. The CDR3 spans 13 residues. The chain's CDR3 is CSVEDEGVDSYTF. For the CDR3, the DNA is TGCAGCGTTGAAGATGAGGGGGTAGATAGCTACACCTTC. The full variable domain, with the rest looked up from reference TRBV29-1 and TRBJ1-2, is SAVISQKPSRDICQRGTSLTIQCQVDSQVTMMFWYRQQPGQSLTLIATANQGSEATYESGFVIDKFPISRPNLTFSTLTVSNMSPEDSSIYLCSVEDEGVDSYTFGSGTRLTVV.

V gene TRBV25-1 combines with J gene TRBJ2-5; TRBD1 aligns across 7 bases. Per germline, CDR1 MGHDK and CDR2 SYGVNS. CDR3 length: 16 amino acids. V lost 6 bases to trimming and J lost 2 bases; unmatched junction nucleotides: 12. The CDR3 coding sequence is TGTGCCAGCAGCGACCAAGGGACAGAGAGGCAAGAGACCCAGTACTTC. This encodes CASSDQGTERQETQYF.

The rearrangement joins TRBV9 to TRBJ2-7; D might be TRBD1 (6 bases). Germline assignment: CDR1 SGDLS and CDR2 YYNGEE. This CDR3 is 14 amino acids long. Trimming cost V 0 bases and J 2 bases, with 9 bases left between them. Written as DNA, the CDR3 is TGTGCCAGCAGCGTAGATGGGGGCACCTACGAGCAGTACTTC. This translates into CASSVDGGTYEQYF.

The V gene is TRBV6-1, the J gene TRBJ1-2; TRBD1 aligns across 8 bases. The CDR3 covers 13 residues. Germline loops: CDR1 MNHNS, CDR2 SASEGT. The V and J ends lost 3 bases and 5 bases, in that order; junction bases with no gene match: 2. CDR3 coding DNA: TGTGCCAGCAGTGACAGGGGGCAATATGGCTACACCTTC. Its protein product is CASSDRGQYGYTF.

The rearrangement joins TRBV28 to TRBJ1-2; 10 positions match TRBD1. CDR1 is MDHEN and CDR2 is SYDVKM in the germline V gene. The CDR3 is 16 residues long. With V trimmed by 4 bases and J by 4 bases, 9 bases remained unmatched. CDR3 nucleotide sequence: TGTGCCAGCAGTTCCAACTCAGACAGGGGGCGCTATGGCTACACCTTC. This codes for CASSSNSDRGRYGYTF.

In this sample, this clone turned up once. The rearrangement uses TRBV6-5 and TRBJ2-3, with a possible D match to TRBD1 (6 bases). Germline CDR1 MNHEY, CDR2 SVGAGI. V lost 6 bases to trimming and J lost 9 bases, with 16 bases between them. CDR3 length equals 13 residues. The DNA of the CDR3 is TGTGCCAGCAGACCACTTAACAGGGTGACGCAGTATTTT. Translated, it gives CASRPLNRVTQYF.

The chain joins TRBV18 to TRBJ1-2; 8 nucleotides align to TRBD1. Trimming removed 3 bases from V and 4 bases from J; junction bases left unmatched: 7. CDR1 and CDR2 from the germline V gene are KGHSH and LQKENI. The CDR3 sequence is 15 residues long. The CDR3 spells CASSPEAGGVYGYTF. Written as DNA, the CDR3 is TGTGCCAGCTCACCGGAGGCAGGGGGCGTCTATGGCTACACCTTC.

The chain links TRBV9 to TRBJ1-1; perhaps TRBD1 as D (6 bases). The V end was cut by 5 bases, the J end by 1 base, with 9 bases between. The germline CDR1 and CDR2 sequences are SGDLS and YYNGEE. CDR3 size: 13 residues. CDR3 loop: CASSRTENTEAFF. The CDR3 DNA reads TGTGCCAGCAGTCGGACAGAGAACACTGAAGCTTTCTTT.

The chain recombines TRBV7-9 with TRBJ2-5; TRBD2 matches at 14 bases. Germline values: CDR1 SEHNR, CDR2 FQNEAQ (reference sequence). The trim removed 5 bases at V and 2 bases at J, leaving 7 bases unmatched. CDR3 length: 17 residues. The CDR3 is CASSLGLAGDWQETQYF. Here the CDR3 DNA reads TGTGCCAGCAGCCTGGGACTAGCGGGAGACTGGCAAGAGACCCAGTACTTC.

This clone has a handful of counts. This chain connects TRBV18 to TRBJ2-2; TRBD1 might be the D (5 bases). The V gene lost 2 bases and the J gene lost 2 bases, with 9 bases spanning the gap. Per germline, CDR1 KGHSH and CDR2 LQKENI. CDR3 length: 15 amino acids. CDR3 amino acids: CASSPSRTNTGELFF. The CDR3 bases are TGTGCCAGCTCACCATCAAGGACAAACACCGGGGAGCTGTTTTTT.

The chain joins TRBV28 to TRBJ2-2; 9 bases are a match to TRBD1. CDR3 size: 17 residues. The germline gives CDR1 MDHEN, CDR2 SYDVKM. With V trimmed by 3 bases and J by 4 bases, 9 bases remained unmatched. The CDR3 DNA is TGTGCCAGCAGTTTGTCCGGGACAGGGTCGGGCACCGGGGAGCTGTTTTTT. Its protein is CASSLSGTGSGTGELFF.

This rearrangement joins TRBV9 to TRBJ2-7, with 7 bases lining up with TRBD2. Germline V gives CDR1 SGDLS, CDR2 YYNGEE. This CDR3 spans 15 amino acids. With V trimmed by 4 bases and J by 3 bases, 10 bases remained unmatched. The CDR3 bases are TGTGCCAGCAGCCCCCGCGGGAGAAGCGGCTACGAGCAGTACTTC. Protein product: CASSPRGRSGYEQYF.

The CDR3 bases are TGTGCCAGCAGCTCCCAATCGGGGGGGGGCAGCTCCTACGAGCAGTACTTC. This gives the protein CASSSQSGGGSSYEQYF. This chain joins TRBV7-2 and TRBJ2-7; TRBD2 agrees at 8 bases. V lost 4 bases to trimming and J lost 0 bases; unmatched junction nucleotides: 11. Germline CDR1 and CDR2: SGHTA and FQGNSA. This CDR3 region has 17 residues.